This TCR beta chain was sequenced for a study of lymphopenia after photon versus proton radiotherapy. Study-wide points: Only patients who died were analyzed for survival; proton advantage is unproven. Post-nadir TCR diversity decline inversely tracked overall survival among those who died. Photon-treated patients lost naive T cells and TCR diversity; proton-treated stayed stable. After the lymphocyte nadir, photon-treated repertoires showed oligoclonal expansion, especially of CD8+ Temra cells.

Using immunoSEQ multiplex PCR, the repertoire was profiled, and TCRdb retains in-frame clones only, with some absent. The data hold more than 25,000 clones, with under 85% observed a single time. This clone has only one observation. Its target is not known. The CDR3 loop spans 14 amino acids. Germline lookup yields CDR1 LNHNV and CDR2 YYDKDF (reference sequence). Trimming cost V 5 bases and J 8 bases, with 15 bases left between them. V and J are TRBV15 and TRBJ1-4; maybe TRBD1 (5 bases). The TCR originated in a woman aged 50 to 60 with pancreatic cancer. The sequenced sample was peripheral blood, obtained from a patient treated with photon-based radiotherapy. CDR3 sequence: CATSQGWKAEKLFF. In DNA, the CDR3 is TGTGCCACCAGCCAGGGATGGAAGGCGGAAAAACTGTTTTTT.